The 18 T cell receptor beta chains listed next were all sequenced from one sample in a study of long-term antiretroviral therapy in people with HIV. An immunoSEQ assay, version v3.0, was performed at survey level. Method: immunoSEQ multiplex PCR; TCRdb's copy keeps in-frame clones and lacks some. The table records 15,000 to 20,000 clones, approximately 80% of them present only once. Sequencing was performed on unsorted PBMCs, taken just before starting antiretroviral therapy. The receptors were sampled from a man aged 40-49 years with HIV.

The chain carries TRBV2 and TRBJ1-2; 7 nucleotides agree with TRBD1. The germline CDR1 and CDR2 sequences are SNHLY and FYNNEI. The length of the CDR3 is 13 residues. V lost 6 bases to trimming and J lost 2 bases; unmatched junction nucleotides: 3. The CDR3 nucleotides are TGTGCCAGCAGATCGGGACAGAACTATGGCTACACCTTC. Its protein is CASRSGQNYGYTF.

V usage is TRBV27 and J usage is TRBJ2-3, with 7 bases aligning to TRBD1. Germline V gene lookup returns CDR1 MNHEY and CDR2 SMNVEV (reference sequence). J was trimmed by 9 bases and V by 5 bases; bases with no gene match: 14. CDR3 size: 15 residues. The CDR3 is CASSRFRQGEGTQYF. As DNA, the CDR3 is TGTGCCAGCAGTCGATTCCGACAGGGCGAGGGAACGCAGTATTTT.

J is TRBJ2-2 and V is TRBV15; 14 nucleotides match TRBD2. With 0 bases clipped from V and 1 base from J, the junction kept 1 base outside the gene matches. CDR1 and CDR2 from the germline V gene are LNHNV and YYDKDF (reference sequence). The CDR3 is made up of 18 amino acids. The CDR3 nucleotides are TGTGCCACCAGCAGAGAAGGGACTAGCGGGGGGAACACCGGGGAGCTGTTTTTT. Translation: CATSREGTSGGNTGELFF.

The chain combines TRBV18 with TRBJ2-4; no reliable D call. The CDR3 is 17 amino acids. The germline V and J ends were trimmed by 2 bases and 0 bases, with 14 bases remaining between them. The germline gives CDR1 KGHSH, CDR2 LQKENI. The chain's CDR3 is CASSPMAVNVAKNIQYF. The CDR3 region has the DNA TGTGCCAGCTCACCAATGGCAGTCAACGTAGCCAAAAACATTCAGTACTTC. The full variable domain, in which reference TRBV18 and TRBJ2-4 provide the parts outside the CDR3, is NAGVMQNPRHLVRRRGQEARLRCSPMKGHSHVYWYRQLPEEGLKFMVYLQKENIIDESGMPKERFSAEFPKEGPSILRIQQVVRGDSAAYFCASSPMAVNVAKNIQYFGAGTRLSVL.

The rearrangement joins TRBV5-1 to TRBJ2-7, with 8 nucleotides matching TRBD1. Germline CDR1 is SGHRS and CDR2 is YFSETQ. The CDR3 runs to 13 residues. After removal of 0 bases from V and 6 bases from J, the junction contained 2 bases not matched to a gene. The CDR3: CASSLGQGPEQYF. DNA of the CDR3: TGCGCCAGCAGCTTGGGACAGGGGCCCGAGCAGTACTTC.

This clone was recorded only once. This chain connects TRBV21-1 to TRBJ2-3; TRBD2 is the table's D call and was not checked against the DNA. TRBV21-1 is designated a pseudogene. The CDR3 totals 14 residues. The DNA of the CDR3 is TGTGCCAGCTATGGCGGGCTTCCCGCTCGCCTCCAGTATTTT. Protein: CASYGGLPARLQYF.

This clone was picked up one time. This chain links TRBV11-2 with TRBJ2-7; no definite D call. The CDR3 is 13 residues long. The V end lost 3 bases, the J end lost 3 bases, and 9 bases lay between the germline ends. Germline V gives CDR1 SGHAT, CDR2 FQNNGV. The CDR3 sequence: CASSFGRNYEQYF. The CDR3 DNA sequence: TGTGCCAGCAGCTTTGGCAGGAACTACGAGCAGTACTTC. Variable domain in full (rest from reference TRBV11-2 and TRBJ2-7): EAGVAQSPRYKIIEKRQSVAFWCNPISGHATLYWYQQILGQGPKLLIQFQNNGVVDDSQLPKDRFSAERLKGVDSTLKIQPAKLEDSAVYLCASSFGRNYEQYFGPGTRLTVT.

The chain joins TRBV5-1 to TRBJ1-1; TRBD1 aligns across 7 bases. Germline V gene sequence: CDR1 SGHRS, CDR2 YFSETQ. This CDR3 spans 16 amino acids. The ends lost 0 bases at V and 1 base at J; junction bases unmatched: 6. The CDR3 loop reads CASSLARGGTNTEAFF. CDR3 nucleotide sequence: TGCGCCAGCAGCTTGGCCAGGGGGGGTACGAACACTGAAGCTTTCTTT.

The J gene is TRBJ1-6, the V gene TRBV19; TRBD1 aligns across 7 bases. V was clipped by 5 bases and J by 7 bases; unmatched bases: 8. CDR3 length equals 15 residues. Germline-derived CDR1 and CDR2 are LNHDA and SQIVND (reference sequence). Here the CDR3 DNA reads TGTGCCAGTAGTCTCCGGGACAGCTCCAATTCACCCCTCCACTTT. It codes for CASSLRDSSNSPLHF.

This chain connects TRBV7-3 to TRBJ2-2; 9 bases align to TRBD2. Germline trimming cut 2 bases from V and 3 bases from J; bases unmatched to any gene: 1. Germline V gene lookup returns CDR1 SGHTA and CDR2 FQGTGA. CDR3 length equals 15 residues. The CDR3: CASSLVAGDTGELFF. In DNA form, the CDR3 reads TGTGCCAGCAGCTTAGTAGCGGGAGACACCGGGGAGCTGTTTTTT.

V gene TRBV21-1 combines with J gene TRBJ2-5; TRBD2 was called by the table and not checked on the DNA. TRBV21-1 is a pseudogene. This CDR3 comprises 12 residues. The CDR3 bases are TGTGCCAGCACGGCCCTGGGGGGGACCCAGTACTTC. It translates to CASTALGGTQYF.

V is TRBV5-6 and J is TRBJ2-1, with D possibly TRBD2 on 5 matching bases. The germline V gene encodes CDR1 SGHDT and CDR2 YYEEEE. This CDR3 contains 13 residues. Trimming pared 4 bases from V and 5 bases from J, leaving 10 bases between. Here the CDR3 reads CASSPERNNEQFF. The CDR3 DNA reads TGTGCCAGCAGCCCTGAGCGGAACAATGAGCAGTTCTTC.

The CDR3 DNA sequence: TGCGCCAGCAGCCGGGGACAGGGTAATGAAAAACTGTTTTTT. Its protein is CASSRGQGNEKLFF. The chain has TRBV5-1 and TRBJ1-4; 9 bases agree with TRBD1. The CDR3 is 14 residues long. CDR1 and CDR2 (germline): SGHRS, YFSETQ. Trimming cost V 4 bases and J 4 bases; bases outside gene matches: 2.

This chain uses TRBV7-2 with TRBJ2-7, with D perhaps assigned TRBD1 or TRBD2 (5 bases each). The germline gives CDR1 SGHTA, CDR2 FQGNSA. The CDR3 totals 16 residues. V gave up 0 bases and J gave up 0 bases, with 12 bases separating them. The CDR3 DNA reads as TGTGCCAGCAGCTTAGCGTGGGACGGAAGCTCCTACGAGCAGTACTTC. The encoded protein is CASSLAWDGSSYEQYF.

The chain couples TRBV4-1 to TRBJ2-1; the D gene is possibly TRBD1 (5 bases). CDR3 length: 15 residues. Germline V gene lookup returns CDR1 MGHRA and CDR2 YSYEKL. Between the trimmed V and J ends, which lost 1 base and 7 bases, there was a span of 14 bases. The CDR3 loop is CASSQGPGLGNEQFF. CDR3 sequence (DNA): TGCGCCAGCAGCCAAGGGCCAGGGTTGGGTAATGAGCAGTTCTTC.

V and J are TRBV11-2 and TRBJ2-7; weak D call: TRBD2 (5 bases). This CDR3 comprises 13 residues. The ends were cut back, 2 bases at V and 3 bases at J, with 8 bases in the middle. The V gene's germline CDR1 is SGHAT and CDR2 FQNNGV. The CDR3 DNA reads TGTGCCAGCAGCTTAAGCGGCCTCTACGAGCAGTACTTC. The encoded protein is CASSLSGLYEQYF.

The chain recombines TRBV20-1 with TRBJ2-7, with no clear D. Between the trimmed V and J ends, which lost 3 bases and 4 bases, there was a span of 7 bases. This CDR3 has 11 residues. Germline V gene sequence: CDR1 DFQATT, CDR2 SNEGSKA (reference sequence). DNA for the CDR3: TGCAGTGCTAGGTTCCAGTACGAGCAGTACTTC. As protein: CSARFQYEQYF.

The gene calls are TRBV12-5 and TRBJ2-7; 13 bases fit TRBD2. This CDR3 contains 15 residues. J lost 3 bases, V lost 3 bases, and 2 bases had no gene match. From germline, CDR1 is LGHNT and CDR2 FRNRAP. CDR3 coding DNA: TGTGCTAGTGGTTTCGGGACTAGCGGGAACTACGAGCAGTACTTC. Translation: CASGFGTSGNYEQYF.